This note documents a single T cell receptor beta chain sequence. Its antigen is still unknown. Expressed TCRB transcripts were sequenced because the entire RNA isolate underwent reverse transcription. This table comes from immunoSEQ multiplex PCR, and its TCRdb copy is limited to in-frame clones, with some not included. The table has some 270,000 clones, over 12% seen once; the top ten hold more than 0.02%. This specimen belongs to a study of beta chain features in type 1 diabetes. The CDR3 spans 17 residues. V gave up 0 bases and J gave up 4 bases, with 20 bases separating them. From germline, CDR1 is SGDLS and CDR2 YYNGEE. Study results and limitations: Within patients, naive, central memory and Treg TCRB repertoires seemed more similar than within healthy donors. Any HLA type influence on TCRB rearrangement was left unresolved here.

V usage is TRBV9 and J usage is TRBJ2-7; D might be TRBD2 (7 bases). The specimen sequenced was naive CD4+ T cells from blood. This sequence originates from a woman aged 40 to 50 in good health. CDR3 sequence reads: CASSVAGGGGPPYEQYF. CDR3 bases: TGTGCCAGCAGCGTAGCTGGAGGCGGGGGCCCCCCTTACGAGCAGTACTTC.